The table lists the clone carrying this TCR beta chain with a count of one. Original analysis: Estimation of nucleated cell counts relied on the amplification of reference gene primers. Produced via immunoSEQ multiplex PCR; TCRdb's table is partial and in-frame only. That table furnishes V, J and clone size, whereas the DNA furnished D and trimming. The data hold around 120,000 clones, with 90% observed a single time. Germline CDR1 SGHRS, CDR2 YFSETQ. V dropped 5 bases and J dropped 5; count of bases not matched to a gene: 3. This CDR3 comprises 14 residues. This record comes from a study of blood T cell repertoires in COVID-19. The wider study: Italy, Spain and the United States were the sources of the convalescent and acute COVID-19 samples.

Enrolled during active infection, Seattle patients were then followed longitudinally. This receptor was obtained from a woman aged 55-69 years with COVID-19, enrolled during active disease. Sample: peripheral blood. The genes are TRBV5-1 and TRBJ2-1, with 11 positions matching TRBD2. The CDR3 protein is CASRTSGDNNEQFF. In DNA form, the CDR3 reads TGCGCCAGCAGGACTAGCGGGGACAACAATGAGCAGTTCTTC.